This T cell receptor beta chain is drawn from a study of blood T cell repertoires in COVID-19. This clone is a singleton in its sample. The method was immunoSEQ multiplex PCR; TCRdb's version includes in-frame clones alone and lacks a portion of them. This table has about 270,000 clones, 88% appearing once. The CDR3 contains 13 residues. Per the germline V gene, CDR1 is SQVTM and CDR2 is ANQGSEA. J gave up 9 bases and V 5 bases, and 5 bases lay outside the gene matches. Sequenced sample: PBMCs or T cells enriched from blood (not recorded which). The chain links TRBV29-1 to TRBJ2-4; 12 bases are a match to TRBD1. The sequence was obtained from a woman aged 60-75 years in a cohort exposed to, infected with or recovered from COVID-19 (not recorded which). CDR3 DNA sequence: TGCAGCGTTTCCCGGGACAGGGGGCGCATTCAGTACTTC. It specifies CSVSRDRGRIQYF.